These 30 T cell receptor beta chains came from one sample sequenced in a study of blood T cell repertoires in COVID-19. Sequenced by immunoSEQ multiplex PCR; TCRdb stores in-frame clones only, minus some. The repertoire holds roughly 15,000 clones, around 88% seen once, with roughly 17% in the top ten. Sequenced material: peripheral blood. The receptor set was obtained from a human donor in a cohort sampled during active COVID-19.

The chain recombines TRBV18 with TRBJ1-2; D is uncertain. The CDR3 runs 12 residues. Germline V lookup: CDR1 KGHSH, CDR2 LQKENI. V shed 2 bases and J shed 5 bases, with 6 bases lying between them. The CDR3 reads CASSPEGYGYTF. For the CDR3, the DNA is TGTGCCAGCTCACCAGAGGGTTATGGCTACACCTTC.

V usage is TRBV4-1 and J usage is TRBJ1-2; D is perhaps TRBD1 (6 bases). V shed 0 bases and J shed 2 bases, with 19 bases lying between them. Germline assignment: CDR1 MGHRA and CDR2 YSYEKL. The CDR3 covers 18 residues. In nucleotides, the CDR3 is TGCGCCAGCAGCCAAGACTGGGGTTCGGTGGGGGCAAACTATGGCTACACCTTC. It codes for CASSQDWGSVGANYGYTF.

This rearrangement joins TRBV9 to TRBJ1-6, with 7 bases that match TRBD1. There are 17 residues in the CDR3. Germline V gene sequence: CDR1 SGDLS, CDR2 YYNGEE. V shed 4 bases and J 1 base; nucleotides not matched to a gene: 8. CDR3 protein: CASSSGAGGSYNSPLHF. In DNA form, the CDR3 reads TGTGCCAGCAGCTCCGGGGCAGGGGGGTCCTATAATTCACCCCTCCACTTT.

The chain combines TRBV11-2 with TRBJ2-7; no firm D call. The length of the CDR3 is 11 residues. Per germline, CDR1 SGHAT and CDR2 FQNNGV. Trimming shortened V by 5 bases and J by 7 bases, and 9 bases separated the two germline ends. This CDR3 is CASSKRMEQYF. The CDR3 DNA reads TGTGCCAGCAGCAAGAGGATGGAGCAGTACTTC. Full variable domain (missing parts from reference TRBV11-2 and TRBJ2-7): EAGVAQSPRYKIIEKRQSVAFWCNPISGHATLYWYQQILGQGPKLLIQFQNNGVVDDSQLPKDRFSAERLKGVDSTLKIQPAKLEDSAVYLCASSKRMEQYFGPGTRLTVT.

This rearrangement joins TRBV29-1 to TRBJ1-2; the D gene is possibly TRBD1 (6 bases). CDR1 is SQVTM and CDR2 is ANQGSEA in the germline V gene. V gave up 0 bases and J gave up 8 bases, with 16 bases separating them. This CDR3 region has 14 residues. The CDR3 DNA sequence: TGCAGCGTTGAAGAAGGGGGACACCTAATGGGCTACACCTTC. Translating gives CSVEEGGHLMGYTF.

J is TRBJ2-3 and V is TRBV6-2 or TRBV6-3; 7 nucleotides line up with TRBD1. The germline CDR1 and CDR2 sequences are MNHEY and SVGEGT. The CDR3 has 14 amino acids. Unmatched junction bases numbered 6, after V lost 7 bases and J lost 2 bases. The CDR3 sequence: CASTPRGLTDTQYF. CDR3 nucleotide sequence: TGTGCCAGCACCCCGAGGGGGCTCACAGATACGCAGTATTTT.

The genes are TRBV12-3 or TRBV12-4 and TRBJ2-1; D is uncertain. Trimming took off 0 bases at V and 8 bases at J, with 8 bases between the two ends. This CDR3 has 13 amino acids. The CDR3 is CASSLADKYEQFF. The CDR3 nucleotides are TGTGCCAGCAGTTTAGCAGACAAATATGAGCAGTTCTTC.

The CDR3: CASSEAGLLGSYEQYF. As DNA, the CDR3 is TGTGCCAGCAGTGAAGCAGGACTCCTAGGGTCCTACGAGCAGTACTTC. The V and J genes are TRBV2 and TRBJ2-7, with D possibly TRBD2 on 5 matching bases. From germline, CDR1 is SNHLY and CDR2 FYNNEI. Deletions cut 0 bases from V and 1 base from J, with 13 bases between. This CDR3 spans 16 amino acids.

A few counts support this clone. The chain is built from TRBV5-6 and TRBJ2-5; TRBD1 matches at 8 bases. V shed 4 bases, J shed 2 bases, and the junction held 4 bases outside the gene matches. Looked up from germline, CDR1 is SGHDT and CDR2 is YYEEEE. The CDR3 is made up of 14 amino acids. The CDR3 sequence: CASSVTGVQETQYF. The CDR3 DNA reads TGTGCCAGCAGCGTGACAGGGGTGCAAGAGACCCAGTACTTC.

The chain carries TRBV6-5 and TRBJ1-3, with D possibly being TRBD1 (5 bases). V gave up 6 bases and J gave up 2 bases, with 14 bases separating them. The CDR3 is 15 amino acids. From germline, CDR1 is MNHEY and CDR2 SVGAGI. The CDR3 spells CASRRDWRPGNTIYF. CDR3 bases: TGTGCCAGCAGGCGGGACTGGCGGCCTGGAAACACCATATATTTT.

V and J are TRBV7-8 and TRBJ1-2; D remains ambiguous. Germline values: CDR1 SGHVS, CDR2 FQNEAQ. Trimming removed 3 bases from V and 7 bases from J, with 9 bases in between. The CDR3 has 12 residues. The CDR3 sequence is CASSLGGFGYTF. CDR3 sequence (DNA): TGTGCCAGCAGCTTGGGAGGGTTTGGCTACACCTTC.

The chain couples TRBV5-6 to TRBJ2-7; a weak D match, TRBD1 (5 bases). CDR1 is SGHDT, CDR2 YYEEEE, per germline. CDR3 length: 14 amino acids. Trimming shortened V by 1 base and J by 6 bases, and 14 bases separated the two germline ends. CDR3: CASSLKTDESEQYF. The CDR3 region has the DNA TGTGCCAGCAGCTTGAAGACAGACGAGTCCGAGCAGTACTTC.

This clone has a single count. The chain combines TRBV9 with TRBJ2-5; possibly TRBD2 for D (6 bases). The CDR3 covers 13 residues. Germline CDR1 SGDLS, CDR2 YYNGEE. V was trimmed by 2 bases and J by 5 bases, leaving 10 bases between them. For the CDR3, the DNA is TGTGCCAGCAGCGTGACGGGGGAGGAGACCCAGTACTTC. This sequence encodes CASSVTGEETQYF. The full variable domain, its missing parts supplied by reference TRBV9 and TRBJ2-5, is DSGVTQTPKHLITATGQRVTLRCSPRSGDLSVYWYQQSLDQGLQFLIQYYNGEERAKGNILERFSAQQFPDLHSELNLSSLELGDSALYFCASSVTGEETQYFGPGTRLLVL.

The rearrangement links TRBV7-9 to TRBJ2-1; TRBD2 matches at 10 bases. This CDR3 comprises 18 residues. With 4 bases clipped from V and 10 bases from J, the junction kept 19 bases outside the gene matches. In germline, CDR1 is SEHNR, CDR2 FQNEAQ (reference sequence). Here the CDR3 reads CASSSPPGERGGLDEQFF. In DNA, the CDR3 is TGTGCCAGCAGCTCCCCCCCTGGGGAGCGGGGGGGCCTAGACGAGCAGTTCTTC.

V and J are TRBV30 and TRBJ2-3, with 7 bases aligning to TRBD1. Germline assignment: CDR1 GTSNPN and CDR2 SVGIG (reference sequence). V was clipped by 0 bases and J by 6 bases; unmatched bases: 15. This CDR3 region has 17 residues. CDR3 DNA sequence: TGTGCCTGGAGTGTAGGCAGGGGGAAATCTCGCCATGATACGCAGTATTTT. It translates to CAWSVGRGKSRHDTQYF.

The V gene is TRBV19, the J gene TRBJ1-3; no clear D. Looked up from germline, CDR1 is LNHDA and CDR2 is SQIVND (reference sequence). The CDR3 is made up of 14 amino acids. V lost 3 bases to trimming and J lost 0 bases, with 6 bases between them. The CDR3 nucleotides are TGTGCCAGTAGTATTGTGAGCTCTGGAAACACCATATATTTT. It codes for CASSIVSSGNTIYF.

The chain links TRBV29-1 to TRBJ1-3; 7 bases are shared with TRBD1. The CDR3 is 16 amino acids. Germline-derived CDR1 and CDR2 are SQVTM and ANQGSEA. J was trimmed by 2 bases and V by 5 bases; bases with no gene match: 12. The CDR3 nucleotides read TGCAGCGTTACCCTGACAGGGAGAACTCCTGGAAACACCATATATTTT. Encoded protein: CSVTLTGRTPGNTIYF.

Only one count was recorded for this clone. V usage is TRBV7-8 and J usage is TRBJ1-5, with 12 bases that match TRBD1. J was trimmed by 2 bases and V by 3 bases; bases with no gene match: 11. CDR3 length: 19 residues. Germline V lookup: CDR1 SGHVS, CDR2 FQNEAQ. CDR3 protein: CASSFNRDRGHRGNQPQHF. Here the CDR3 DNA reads TGTGCCAGCAGCTTTAACCGGGACAGGGGGCATCGCGGCAATCAGCCCCAGCATTTT.

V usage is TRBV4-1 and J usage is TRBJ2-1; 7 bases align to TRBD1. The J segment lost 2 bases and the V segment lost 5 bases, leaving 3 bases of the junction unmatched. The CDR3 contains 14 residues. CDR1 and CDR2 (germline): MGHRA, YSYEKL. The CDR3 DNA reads TGCGCCAGCAGCAGGGACAGTACCTACAATGAGCAGTTCTTC. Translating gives CASSRDSTYNEQFF.

CDR3 residues: CASSLTGNYNEQFF. In DNA form, the CDR3 reads TGTGCCAGCAGCTTGACAGGGAACTACAATGAGCAGTTCTTC. The V and J genes are TRBV2 and TRBJ2-1; TRBD1 agrees at 7 bases. The CDR3 extends over 14 amino acids. Unmatched junction bases numbered 5, after V lost 6 bases and J lost 3 bases. From germline, CDR1 is SNHLY and CDR2 FYNNEI.

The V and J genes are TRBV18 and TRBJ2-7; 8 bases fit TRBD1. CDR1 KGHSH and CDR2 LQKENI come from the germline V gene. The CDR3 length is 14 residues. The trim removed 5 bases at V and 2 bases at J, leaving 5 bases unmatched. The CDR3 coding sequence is TGTGCCAGCTCAGCCCAGGGGGCTACCTACGAGCAGTACTTC. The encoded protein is CASSAQGATYEQYF.

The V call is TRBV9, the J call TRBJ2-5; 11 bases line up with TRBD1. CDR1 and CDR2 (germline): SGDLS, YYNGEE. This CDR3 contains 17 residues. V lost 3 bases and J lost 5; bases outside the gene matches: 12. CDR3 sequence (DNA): TGTGCCAGCAGCGGGGTTGGGACAGGGGGATTCGGTGAGACCCAGTACTTC. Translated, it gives CASSGVGTGGFGETQYF.

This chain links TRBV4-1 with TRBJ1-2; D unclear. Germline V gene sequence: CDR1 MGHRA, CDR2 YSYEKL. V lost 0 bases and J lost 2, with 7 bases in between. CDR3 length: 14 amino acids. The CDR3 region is CASSQETVNYGYTF. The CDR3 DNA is TGCGCCAGCAGCCAAGAAACAGTCAACTATGGCTACACCTTC.

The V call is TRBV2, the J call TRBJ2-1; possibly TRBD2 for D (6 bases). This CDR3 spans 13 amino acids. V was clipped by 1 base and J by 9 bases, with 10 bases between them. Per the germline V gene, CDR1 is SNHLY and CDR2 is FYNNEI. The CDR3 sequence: CASSEGAGFEQFF. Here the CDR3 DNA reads TGTGCCAGCAGTGAAGGTGCGGGGTTTGAGCAGTTCTTC.

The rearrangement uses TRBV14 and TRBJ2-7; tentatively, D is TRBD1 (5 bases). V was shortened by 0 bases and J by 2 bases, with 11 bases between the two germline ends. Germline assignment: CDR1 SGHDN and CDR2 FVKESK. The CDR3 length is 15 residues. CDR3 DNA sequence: TGTGCCAGCAGCCAAGACCTAGACAGAACCTACGAGCAGTACTTC. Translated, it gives CASSQDLDRTYEQYF.

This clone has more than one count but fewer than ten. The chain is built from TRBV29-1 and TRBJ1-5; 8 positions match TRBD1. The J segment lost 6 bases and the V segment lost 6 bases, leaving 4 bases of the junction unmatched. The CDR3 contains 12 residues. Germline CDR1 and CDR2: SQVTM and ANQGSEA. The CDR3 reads CSVRTGSQPQHF. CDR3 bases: TGCAGCGTGCGGACAGGGAGTCAGCCCCAGCATTTT.

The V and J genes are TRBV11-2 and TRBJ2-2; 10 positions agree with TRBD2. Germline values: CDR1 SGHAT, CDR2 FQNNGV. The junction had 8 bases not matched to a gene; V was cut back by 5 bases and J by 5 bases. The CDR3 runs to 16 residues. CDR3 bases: TGTGCCAGCAGCGCTCTAGCGGGGGCCGGGACCGGGGAGCTGTTTTTT. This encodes CASSALAGAGTGELFF.

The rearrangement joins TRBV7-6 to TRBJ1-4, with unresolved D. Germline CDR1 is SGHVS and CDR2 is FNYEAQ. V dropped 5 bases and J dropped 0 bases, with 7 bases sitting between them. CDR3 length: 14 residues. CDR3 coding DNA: TGTGCCAGCAGCCGACAAGCAACTAATGAAAAACTGTTTTTT. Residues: CASSRQATNEKLFF.

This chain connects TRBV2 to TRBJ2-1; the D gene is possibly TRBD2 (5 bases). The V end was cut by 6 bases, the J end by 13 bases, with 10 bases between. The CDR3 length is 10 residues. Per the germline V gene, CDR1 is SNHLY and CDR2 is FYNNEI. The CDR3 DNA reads TGTGCCAGCAGGGACTCTCCCCAGTTCTTC. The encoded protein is CASRDSPQFF.

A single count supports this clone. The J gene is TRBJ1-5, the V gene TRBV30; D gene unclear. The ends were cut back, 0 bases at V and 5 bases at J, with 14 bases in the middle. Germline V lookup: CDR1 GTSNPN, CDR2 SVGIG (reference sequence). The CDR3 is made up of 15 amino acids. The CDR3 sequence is CAWSVYGSGDQPQHF. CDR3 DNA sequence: TGTGCCTGGAGTGTATACGGGAGTGGTGATCAGCCCCAGCATTTT.